This TCR beta chain was documented in a study of breast tumors, draining lymph nodes, adjacent tissues. Study observations and caveats: The lymph node origin of tumor T cells was framed as consistent with a hypothesis, not demonstrated. Findings are consistent with lymph node origin and intratumoral expansion of most tumor T cells. Tumor repertoires ranked between lymph nodes and nontumor tissue in diversity, with V and J gene preferences. Luminal-like breast cancer showed significantly greater tumor-nontumor repertoire similarity than basal-like breast cancer did.

The CDR3 is 14 residues long. Germline CDR1 reads DFQATT; CDR2 reads SNEGSKA (reference sequence). Axillary draining lymph nodes of breast cancer patients supplied the node samples. TCRdb recomputed calls from the multiplex PCR reads with MiXCR, one row per CDR3 protein. In the table there are 75,000 to 100,000 distinct CDR3 sequences, about 21% of which are singletons. In this sample, this clonotype turned up many times. Antigen unknown. The TCR originated in a female donor with breast cancer. Some clones in this sample may be carry-over from other donors' samples. The chain employs TRBV20-1 and TRBJ1-2, with a tentative D call TRBD1 (5 bases). The material sequenced was axillary lymph node tissue. This chain's CDR3 is CSSFTGTTNYGYTF. The CDR3 nucleotides are TGCAGCTCCTTTACCGGGACCACTAACTATGGCTACACCTTC.